A single sample gave rise to the 2 T cell receptor beta chains below, sequenced in a study of blood T cell repertoires in COVID-19. Sequencing used immunoSEQ multiplex PCR; TCRdb keeps in-frame clones, though not all of them. The table lists over 350,000 clones, 85% to 90% of them singletons, with 1.2% in the top ten. What was sequenced was PBMCs or T cells enriched from blood (not recorded which). The receptor source for this set is a woman aged 18-29 years who had recovered from COVID-19.

The rearrangement joins TRBV15 to TRBJ1-5; 7 bases are shared with TRBD1. The CDR3 runs 13 residues. Germline loops: CDR1 LNHNV, CDR2 YYDKDF (reference sequence). The V segment lost 5 bases and the J segment 5 bases; nucleotides outside the gene matches: 3. The CDR3 is CATSGQADQPQHF. The CDR3, as DNA: TGTGCCACCAGCGGACAGGCCGATCAGCCCCAGCATTTT.

The chain uses TRBV6-2 or TRBV6-3 and TRBJ2-3; no firm D call. V lost 2 bases and J 2 bases, leaving 8 bases between the germline ends. Germline CDR1 and CDR2: MNHEY and SVGEGT. This CDR3 spans 14 amino acids. Written as DNA, the CDR3 is TGTGCCAGCAGTTACGACTTAATCACAGATACGCAGTATTTT. Amino acid sequence: CASSYDLITDTQYF.